A single sample gave rise to the 2 T cell receptor beta chains below, sequenced in a study of chemoradiotherapy in HPV16-positive cancers. Sequenced by immunoSEQ multiplex PCR; TCRdb stores in-frame clones only, minus some. The sample contains fewer than 8,000 clones, approximately 88% of which appear only once. Sampling was done from a patient who underwent chemoradiotherapy. These receptors were taken from a human donor with HPV-associated anogenital cancer.

This clone appeared a single time. This rearrangement joins TRBV4-1 to TRBJ1-6; D is undetermined. V was shortened by 0 bases and J by 7 bases, with 10 bases between the two germline ends. Germline V lookup: CDR1 MGHRA, CDR2 YSYEKL. This CDR3 is 15 amino acids long. CDR3 nucleotide sequence: TGCGCCAGCAGCCAAGATCCGGGCAGGAATTCACCCCTCCACTTT. This codes for CASSQDPGRNSPLHF.

The rearrangement joins TRBV5-6 to TRBJ2-2; TRBD1 aligns across 8 bases. The junction had 4 bases not matched to a gene; V was cut back by 2 bases and J by 7 bases. Germline loops: CDR1 SGHDT, CDR2 YYEEEE. This CDR3 is 14 amino acids long. The chain's CDR3 is CASSFGQGYGELFF. CDR3 DNA: TGTGCCAGCAGCTTCGGACAGGGCTACGGGGAGCTGTTTTTT.